The clone carrying this T cell receptor beta chain was recorded many times. Its antigen is not known. Aged 18 to 65, the patients had hyperthyroidism that was newly diagnosed and had lasted under 2 months. The PBMCs were sourced from fresh peripheral blood (approximately 9.6 ml). This sample stems from a study of T cells in Graves' hyperthyroidism and ophthalmopathy. General study results and limits: Most expanded thyroid clonotypes above 0.001 also appeared in blood.

Researchers amplified the TCR beta CDR3 regions from RNA transcripts. The HTBI primer set served for first-round RT-PCR of the TCR CDR3. TCRdb re-analysed the multiplex PCR reads in MiXCR, keeping a single row per CDR3 protein. The table records about 200,000 distinct CDR3 sequences, about a sixth of them present only once. Per germline, CDR1 GTSNPN and CDR2 SVGIG (reference sequence). This CDR3 is built from 14 residues. The ends lost 2 bases at V and 7 bases at J; junction bases unmatched: 8. The chain joins TRBV30 to TRBJ2-1, with TRBD2 matching over 7 bases. The sequence was obtained from a woman aged 45-65 years with Graves' hyperthyroidism. The sequenced sample was blood. The CDR3 protein is CAWSLGGRRNEQFF. CDR3 sequence (DNA): TGTGCCTGGAGTCTGGGCGGGAGAAGGAATGAGCAGTTCTTC.